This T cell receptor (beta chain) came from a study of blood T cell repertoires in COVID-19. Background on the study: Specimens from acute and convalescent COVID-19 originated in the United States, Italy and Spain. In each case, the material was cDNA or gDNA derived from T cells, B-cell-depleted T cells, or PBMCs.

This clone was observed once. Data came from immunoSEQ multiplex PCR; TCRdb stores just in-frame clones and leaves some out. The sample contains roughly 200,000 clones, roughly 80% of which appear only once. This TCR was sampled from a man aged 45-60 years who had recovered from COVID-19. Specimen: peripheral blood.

The CDR3 coding sequence is TGTGCCAGCTCATCCTTCTCCGTCTCTGGGGCCAACGTCCTGACTTTC. It translates to CASSSFSVSGANVLTF. The chain employs TRBV18 and TRBJ2-6; the D is unclear. V was cut by 5 bases and J by 0 bases, with 11 bases left in between. Germline CDR1 is KGHSH and CDR2 is LQKENI. CDR3 length: 16 amino acids.